The T cell receptor beta chain under discussion was sequenced for a study of persistence of HIV-infected CD4 T cells (dated by TCRdb to the early 2020s). Broadly, across the study: CMV- and HIV-1 Gag-responding CD4+ T cells were isolated from ART-treated individuals so that antigen-driven clonal expansion of HIV-1-infected cells could be examined. For the TCR cluster analysis across participants, about 8 participants were included for CMV and more than five participants for Gag. TCRbeta sequencing assessed the clonality of all cells in each sorted population, while proviral sequencing assessed the clonality of infected cells. Participants had been on suppressive ART for a median of 8 years. Apart from a couple of participants who underwent leukapheresis at a single time point, peripheral blood samples of up to roughly 180 mL were collected from participants at multiple time points. General study outcomes and caveats: Antigen-responding cells were enriched for expanded CDR3beta sequences that were degenerate, which suggests that CD4+ responses to CMV and Gag underwent convergent selection. TCRbeta richness in CMV- and Gag-responding cells was significantly lower than in anti-CD3/anti-CD28-responding cells; CMV-responding cells had higher oligoclonality than CD3/CD28-stimulated and Gag-responding cells. Within the same sorted populations, TCR oligoclonality correlated with proviral oligoclonality. Only a small number of individuals took part in the study, and only a limited range of antigens was tested. Bulk TCR analyses could not be limited to the rare CMV-responding cells that actually contained HIV-1 proviruses.

The count of this clone is one. What this receptor recognizes is not known. It has no much larger one-base neighbor in the sample; base qualities were not kept. TCRbeta repertoires were sequenced from genomic DNA with the immunoSEQ hsTCRB assay version 4 in survey mode. For TCRbeta sequencing, genomic DNA was diluted to 10 ng/uL, and up to 1 ug was used per sample. For the original study's pipeline: TCRbeta data were analyzed in ImmunoSeq Analyzer 3.0, with diversity computed on productive nucleotide rearrangements. The improved Chao index was used to estimate lower-bound TCR diversity, and the Gini coefficient was used to estimate clonality using the Immunarch R package. Different nucleotide rearrangements encoding the same CDR3beta amino acid sequence were counted as distinct clonotypes. Differential abundance analysis identified TCRbeta sequences significantly enriched in antigen-responding cells relative to anti-CD3/anti-CD28-activated cells. TCRs were clustered by predicted peptide-MHC specificity with GLIPH2, both within individual participants and across merged participant data sets. TCRdb took this table from immuneACCESS and kept in-frame rearrangements with V and J called. Such tables lack part of the clones; where checked against another copy, unresolved V genes explain under half of the gap, and the rest is unexplained. That table supplies the V and J calls and clone size; D and trimming were determined from the DNA. The sample table records tens of thousands of clones; around 80% of these occur just once. The ten largest make up approximately 1.5% of the sample.

Counted from cysteine to phenylalanine, this CDR3 has 16 amino acids. Only the CDR3 portion is preserved as DNA: 48 bases, with reading frame beginning at the first base. The trim is 5 bases for V and 3 bases for J, with a gap of 14 bases between the germline ends. For CDR1 and CDR2, the germline V gene (reference sequence) lists LNHDA and SQIVND. The intended sense of this specimen's treatment or condition label: suppressive antiretroviral therapy. Lysates of CMV-infected fibroblasts were used at 10 ug/mL for cell stimulation. Memory populations depleted of antigen-responding cells were obtained by sorting nonresponding CD40L-negative CD69-negative CD45RO-high memory CD4+ T cells. Participants were HIV-1-infected adults who started suppressive ART during chronic infection. Plasma HIV-1 RNA had been undetectable (below 50 copies/mL) in participants for at least 4 years. To be included, a participant needed positive CMV serology and a CD4+ T cell count above 400 cells/uL. Before stimulation, PBMCs were isolated using density centrifugation and then depleted of CD8+ T cells. Stimulation of CD8-depleted PBMCs was carried out for around 19 hours with anti-CD28/CD49d costimulation, CD40-blocking antibody and enfuvirtide, to prevent new infections. Cell sorting was done on a Beckman Coulter MoFlo Legacy or XDP sorter, and dead cells were excluded with propidium iodide. For samples with more than one million cells, genomic DNA was extracted with the QIAamp DNA Mini Kit, and for all other samples the Quick-DNA Microprep Kit was used.

The receptor was derived from an adult man with HIV who was CMV-seropositive. The chain is made from TRBV19 and TRBJ2-6; a tentative D match to TRBD2 spans 6 bases. The input for sequencing was CD4+ T cells sorted from PBMCs after roughly 19-hour stimulation, taken from a patient who received antiretroviral therapy. Explained via the paper, the cell subset or site label denotes: CD40L-CD69- CD45RO-high memory CD4 T cells not responding to CMV lysate. The nucleotide sequence is given as TGTGCCAGTAGTTGGCGGGGAAGCGGTGGGGCCAACGTCCTGACTTTC. Its translation reads: CASSWRGSGGANVLTF.